The next 21 T cell receptor beta chains were all read from a single sample in a study of regulatory T cells in long-lasting Graves disease. iRepertoire HTBI primers and Arm-PCR of CDR3 regions built TCR beta libraries. Each CDR3 protein is one row after TCRdb ran MiXCR on the multiplex PCR reads. The sample holds around 450,000 distinct CDR3 sequences, approximately 16% seen once. Time point here: newly diagnosed GD, antithyroid drugs for less than 3 months. Making the TCR library involved RNA that had been extracted from PBMCs. These same records also appear under a second study, on T cells in Graves' hyperthyroidism and ophthalmopathy.

Material: peripheral blood mononuclear cells (PBMCs), obtained at new diagnosis, from a patient treated with antithyroid drugs. The receptors were gathered from a middle-aged woman with Graves disease.

This clonotype was observed many times. The chain has TRBV7-2 and TRBJ2-3, with D perhaps given as TRBD1 or TRBD2 (5 bases each). The CDR3 consists of 15 residues. Trimming took 0 bases from V and 2 from J, leaving 9 bases between them. Germline V lookup: CDR1 SGHTA, CDR2 FQGNSA. This CDR3 reads CASSLAGTNTDTQYF. CDR3 nucleotide sequence: TGTGCCAGCAGCTTAGCGGGGACGAACACAGATACGCAGTATTTT.

The J gene is TRBJ2-1, the V gene TRBV7-2; 11 bases fit TRBD2. J was trimmed by 4 bases and V by 4 bases; bases with no gene match: 12. The CDR3 length is 18 residues. CDR1 and CDR2 (germline): SGHTA, FQGNSA. The CDR3 nucleotides read TGTGCCAGCAGCTACCTAGGGTTAGCGGGAGGGCCATACAATGAGCAGTTCTTC. Encoded protein: CASSYLGLAGGPYNEQFF.

This clonotype was picked up many times. V and J are TRBV7-9 and TRBJ2-7, with TRBD1 identical over 9 bases. CDR3 length: 15 residues. Germline values: CDR1 SEHNR, CDR2 FQNEAQ (reference sequence). Trimming took 5 bases from V and 4 from J; bases not matched to a gene: 9. CDR3 in DNA: TGTGCCAGCAGCCCCGTACAGGGGGCAACGTACGAGCAGTACTTC. This codes for CASSPVQGATYEQYF.

At least ten counts were recorded for this clonotype. V usage is TRBV12-3 or TRBV12-4 and J usage is TRBJ2-7, with 10 nucleotides matching TRBD1. This CDR3 has 14 amino acids. V shed 5 bases and J 7 bases; nucleotides not matched to a gene: 8. The CDR3 DNA sequence: TGTGCCAGCAGTCGGGACAGGGGTTTGGGGGAGCAGTACTTC. Protein: CASSRDRGLGEQYF.

In this sample, this clonotype turned up many times. The J gene is TRBJ2-3, the V gene TRBV2; no clear D gene. The ends were cut back, 9 bases at V and 2 bases at J, with 9 bases in the middle. The CDR3 is 12 amino acids. Germline loops: CDR1 SNHLY, CDR2 FYNNEI. The CDR3 is CASSSNTDTQYF. The CDR3 bases are TGTGCCAGTAGTTCGAACACAGATACGCAGTATTTT.

This clonotype was seen many times. The CDR3: CASSFRKGLAGGVTSTDTQYF. CDR3 bases: TGTGCCAGCAGTTTTCGGAAGGGACTAGCGGGAGGGGTCACTAGCACAGATACGCAGTATTTT. The chain couples TRBV12-3 or TRBV12-4 to TRBJ2-3; 16 nucleotides line up with TRBD2. This CDR3 region has 21 residues. Trimming at V came to 3 bases and at J to 0 bases, leaving 12 bases not matched to a gene.

This clonotype was observed many times. The chain combines TRBV13 with TRBJ2-7; D might be TRBD2 (6 bases). Germline loops: CDR1 PRHDT, CDR2 FYEKMQ (reference sequence). Trimming took 0 bases from V and 3 from J, leaving 12 bases between them. The CDR3 is made up of 15 amino acids. Written as DNA, the CDR3 is TGTGCCAGCAGCTTAGGGGAGGGGATCCTCTACGAGCAGTACTTC. The encoded protein is CASSLGEGILYEQYF.

This clonotype was recorded at least ten times. V gene TRBV29-1 combines with J gene TRBJ2-2, with D uncertain. Looked up from germline, CDR1 is SQVTM and CDR2 is ANQGSEA. The V end lost 4 bases, the J end lost 7 bases, and 16 bases lay between the germline ends. The CDR3 loop spans 14 amino acids. The CDR3, as DNA: TGCAGCGTTGGTGTGGTAATGGGTGGCGGGGAGCTGTTTTTT. This translates into CSVGVVMGGGELFF.

The V call is TRBV11-2, the J call TRBJ1-1; TRBD1 agrees at 7 bases. The V and J ends lost 6 bases and 0 bases, in that order; junction bases with no gene match: 7. Germline CDR1 and CDR2: SGHAT and FQNNGV. The CDR3 covers 15 residues. CDR3 in DNA: TGTGCCAGCAGTGTGGCAGGGGGTTTGAACACTGAAGCTTTCTTT. This gives the protein CASSVAGGLNTEAFF.

This clonotype showed up just once. A much larger clone is a single base away; this may be a read error. The chain joins TRBV24-1 to TRBJ2-7; D assignment may be TRBD1 or TRBD2 (5 bases each). This CDR3 comprises 16 residues. Trimming removed 2 bases at V and 2 bases at J, with 15 bases between. Germline CDR1 reads KGHDR; CDR2 reads SFDVKD. The CDR3 region is CATSDWDDAVPYEQYF. CDR3 coding DNA: TGTGCCACCAGTGATTGGGACGACGCTGTCCCCTACGAGCAGTACTTC.

This clonotype was picked up many times. The V call is TRBV9, the J call TRBJ2-5, with TRBD2 matching over 13 bases. J lost 7 bases, V lost 7 bases, and 4 bases had no gene match. Germline CDR1 and CDR2: SGDLS and YYNGEE. This CDR3 region has 13 residues. The CDR3 loop reads CASGGLAGVTQYF. The CDR3 DNA follows: TGTGCCAGCGGAGGACTAGCGGGAGTGACCCAGTACTTC.

This clonotype appeared many times. This chain links TRBV28 with TRBJ1-2, with D maybe TRBD1 (5 bases). Germline CDR1 and CDR2: MDHEN and SYDVKM. The CDR3 is made up of 15 amino acids. Trimming stripped 4 bases from V and 2 bases from J, with 14 bases between. The chain's CDR3 is CASSSLGAPNYGYTF. In nucleotides, the CDR3 is TGTGCCAGCAGTTCTCTAGGGGCACCCAACTATGGCTACACCTTC.

This clonotype appeared many times. The rearrangement joins TRBV28 to TRBJ1-6, with D uncertain. V lost 10 bases and J lost 7, with 20 bases in between. CDR3 length: 15 residues. Germline CDR1 and CDR2: MDHEN and SYDVKM. The CDR3 DNA reads as TGTGCCACTAAAGTCCAATTAGGCCCCAATTCACCCCTCCACTTT. Protein sequence: CATKVQLGPNSPLHF. The variable domain in full, completed from reference TRBV28 and TRBJ1-6, reads DVKVTQSSRYLVKRTGEKVFLECVQDMDHENMFWYRQDPGLGLRLIYFSYDVKMKEKGDIPEGYSVSREKKERFSLILESASTNQTSMYLCATKVQLGPNSPLHFGNGTRLTVT.

This clonotype came up a few times. This rearrangement joins TRBV13 to TRBJ2-1, with 8 bases matching TRBD1. This CDR3 comprises 11 residues. CDR1 and CDR2 (germline): PRHDT, FYEKMQ (reference sequence). V gave up 5 bases and J gave up 12 bases; unmatched junction bases: 3. In DNA form, the CDR3 reads TGTGCCAGCAGCGCCAGGGGGCCGCAGTTCTTC. Amino acid sequence: CASSARGPQFF.

This clonotype was observed at least ten times. The rearrangement joins TRBV20-1 to TRBJ2-1; TRBD2 agrees at 10 bases. V trimming: 5 bases; J trimming: 5 bases; junction bases outside the gene matches: 12. CDR3 length equals 16 residues. Germline-derived CDR1 and CDR2 are DFQATT and SNEGSKA (reference sequence). In DNA, the CDR3 is TGCAGTGCTCAACAAGGGGGACTAGCGATCCACAATGAGCAGTTCTTC. It translates to CSAQQGGLAIHNEQFF.

This clonotype appeared many times. J is TRBJ2-5 and V is TRBV11-2; D possibly corresponds to TRBD1 (5 bases). The CDR3 has 13 amino acids. The V and J ends lost 4 bases and 2 bases respectively, with 8 bases between them. Germline lookup yields CDR1 SGHAT and CDR2 FQNNGV. The CDR3 DNA reads as TGTGCCAGCAGCTGGGGCAGTCAAGAGACCCAGTACTTC. Translation: CASSWGSQETQYF.

J is TRBJ2-1 and V is TRBV13, with 8 bases lining up with TRBD1. Germline values: CDR1 PRHDT, CDR2 FYEKMQ (reference sequence). CDR3 length equals 14 residues. The ends lost 7 bases at V and 10 bases at J; junction bases unmatched: 12. Here the CDR3 DNA reads TGTGCCAGCACCTCGCGACAGGGGTTCGGAGAGCAGTTCTTC. Protein: CASTSRQGFGEQFF.

The V call is TRBV20-1, the J call TRBJ1-3; D not resolved. Germline-derived CDR1 and CDR2 are DFQATT and SNEGSKA (reference sequence). Deletions cut 5 bases from V and 3 bases from J, with 11 bases between. This CDR3 spans 13 amino acids. The CDR3 DNA follows: TGCAGTGCTCCCCCCACTGATGGAAACACCATATATTTT. Protein product: CSAPPTDGNTIYF.

This clonotype was seen repeatedly, ten times or more. The chain employs TRBV20-1 and TRBJ2-3; D is unresolved. CDR1 is DFQATT, CDR2 SNEGSKA, per germline (reference sequence). The V end was cut by 3 bases, the J end by 2 bases, with 6 bases between. The length of the CDR3 is 12 residues. CDR3 nucleotide sequence: TGCAGTGCTAGTCGGCCCACAGATACGCAGTATTTT. Translated, it gives CSASRPTDTQYF.

This clonotype was observed at least ten times. This chain joins TRBV28 and TRBJ2-7, with no clear D. Per the germline V gene, CDR1 is MDHEN and CDR2 is SYDVKM. The CDR3 spans 12 residues. V lost 7 bases to trimming and J lost 4 bases, with 11 bases between them. CDR3 residues: CASTTDLYEQYF. CDR3 nucleotide sequence: TGTGCCAGCACCACCGACTTGTACGAGCAGTACTTC. The complete variable domain, with remaining parts taken from reference TRBV28 and TRBJ2-7, reads DVKVTQSSRYLVKRTGEKVFLECVQDMDHENMFWYRQDPGLGLRLIYFSYDVKMKEKGDIPEGYSVSREKKERFSLILESASTNQTSMYLCASTTDLYEQYFGPGTRLTVT.

Ten or more counts support this clonotype. The J gene is TRBJ2-2, the V gene TRBV10-3; 8 nucleotides line up with TRBD1. Germline assignment: CDR1 ENHRY and CDR2 SYGVKD. This CDR3 comprises 18 residues. V lost 2 bases, J lost 5 bases, and 13 bases stayed unmatched. Written as DNA, the CDR3 is TGTGCCATCAGTGAGCCCAGCAACGGACAGGGAGATACCGGGGAGCTGTTTTTT. This encodes CAISEPSNGQGDTGELFF.